This is a list of T cell receptor beta chains from one sample in a study of beta chain features in type 1 diabetes. The data were produced by immunoSEQ multiplex PCR, yet TCRdb's version contains in-frame clones alone and is incomplete. The repertoire holds approximately 340,000 clones, with approximately 15% as singletons. The material sequenced was naive CD4+ T cells from blood. These receptors came from a woman between 18 and 29 years old in good health. The CDR3 runs from the conserved cysteine through the conserved F or W. The D gene is left open where the match is weak. Size values are once, few and many counts, or a class for expanded clones, and some rows have none.

v_call	j_call	d_call	cdr3_length	clone_size	cdr3_nt	cdr3_aa
TRBV4-1	TRBJ2-5	TRBD2	16	few	TGCGCCAGCAGCCTGACTAGCGGGAGGGCCATAGAGACCCAGTACTTC	CASSLTSGRAIETQYF
TRBV7-9	TRBJ2-7	.	13	.	TGTGCCAGCAGCTTAGCATCGAGCTACGAGCAGTACTTC	CASSLASSYEQYF
TRBV19	TRBJ2-3	TRBD2	16	few	TGTGCCAGTACCCCTTCGACTAGCGGGAGATATCATACGCAGTATTTT	CASTPSTSGRYHTQYF
TRBV5-1	TRBJ2-7	TRBD1	14	.	TGCGCCAGCAGCTCCACAGGGGGCCCCCCGCGGTACTACTTC	CASSSTGGPPRYYF
TRBV28	TRBJ2-7	.	11	few	TGTGCCAGCAGTTTACGAGATGAGCAGTACTTC	CASSLRDEQYF
TRBV19	TRBJ2-7	TRBD1	17	few	TGTGCCAGTAGTATAGTCCCCCTGACAGGGAAGAGGAGCGAGCAGTACTTC	CASSIVPLTGKRSEQYF
TRBV29-1	TRBJ2-7	TRBD2	15	few	TGCAGCTTCGGGACTAGCGCTAGGGGGTACTACGAGCAGTACTTC	CSFGTSARGYYEQYF
TRBV27	TRBJ2-7	TRBD1	12	.	TGTGCCAGCAGTTTCTCAGGGGGCGAGCAGTACTTC	CASSFSGGEQYF
TRBV10-3	TRBJ2-5	.	15	.	TGTGCCATCAGTGGGGGGCCCCAGAGTAAGGAGACCCAGTACTTC	CAISGGPQSKETQYF
TRBV7-2	TRBJ2-3	TRBD2	14	few	TGTGCCAGCAGCCAAGGGAGGGGCACAGATACGCAGTATTTT	CASSQGRGTDTQYF
TRBV6-5	TRBJ2-7	.	13	.	TGTGCCAGCAGCCGATTACAGGGTTACGAGCAGTACTTC	CASSRLQGYEQYF
TRBV28	TRBJ2-2	.	12	.	TGTGCCACCTTCAGAAACACCGGGGAGCTGTTTTTT	CATFRNTGELFF
TRBV5-6	TRBJ2-1	TRBD2	16	.	TGTGCCAGCAGCTTAGCGGGAGGGAGACCCTACAATGAGCAGTTCTTC	CASSLAGGRPYNEQFF
TRBV9	TRBJ2-2	.	15	few	TGTGCCAGCAGCCATGACTTTTCTAACACCGGGGAGCTGTTTTTT	CASSHDFSNTGELFF
TRBV15	TRBJ1-2	.	14	.	TGTGCCACCAGCAGTTTTCAGGGTCCCTATGGCTACACCTTC	CATSSFQGPYGYTF
TRBV11-3	TRBJ2-7	.	16	few	TGTGCCAGCAGACTAGGAACCGGCGGGGCGTCCTACGAGCAGTACTTC	CASRLGTGGASYEQYF
TRBV7-2	TRBJ2-2	TRBD2	15	few	TGTGCCAGCAGCTTAGTGGGCGGGAGGCCCGGGGAGCTGTTTTTT	CASSLVGGRPGELFF
TRBV7-8	TRBJ2-5	TRBD1	15	few	TGTGCCAGCAGCTTTGTCGACAGGGCCCAAGAGACCCAGTACTTC	CASSFVDRAQETQYF
TRBV28	TRBJ2-5	.	15	.	TGTGCCAGCAGTTTACCAGGGGCAGTCCAAGAGACCCAGTACTTC	CASSLPGAVQETQYF
TRBV7-9	TRBJ2-2	TRBD2	15	.	TGTGCCAGCAGCTTGGGGACTATGAACACCGGGGAGCTGTTTTTT	CASSLGTMNTGELFF
TRBV7-9	TRBJ1-5	.	14	.	TGTGCCAGCAGGCCGTCCGGGGAGGATCAGCCCCAGCATTTT	CASRPSGEDQPQHF
TRBV6-1	TRBJ2-7	TRBD1	14	.	TGTGCCAGCAGTGAATGGGACAGAGGCTACGAGCAGTACTTC	CASSEWDRGYEQYF
TRBV27	TRBJ2-3	.	10	.	TGTGCCAGCAGAACTCGAGCGCAGTATTTT	CASRTRAQYF
TRBV6-6	TRBJ2-7	.	12	.	TGTGCCTGCTCTCCGGGACTTGACGAGCAGTACTTC	CACSPGLDEQYF
TRBV28	TRBJ1-1	.	14	.	TGTGCCAGCAGTTCTGCCGGGAAGAACACTGAAGCTTTCTTT	CASSSAGKNTEAFF
TRBV6-5	TRBJ1-2	TRBD1	14	.	TGTGCCAGCAGTTACGGACAGGGGCTTTATGGCTACACCTTC	CASSYGQGLYGYTF
TRBV6-5	TRBJ1-1	.	13	few	TGTGCCAGCAGTTACTCAAGAGGCGCTGAAGCTTTCTTT	CASSYSRGAEAFF
TRBV4-1	TRBJ2-3	.	16	.	TGCGCCAGCAGCCTCCGTCTGGGGGCTGGGACAGATACGCAGTATTTT	CASSLRLGAGTDTQYF
TRBV19	TRBJ1-4	.	13	.	TGTGCCAGTCAGAACGGGAAGAATGAAAAACTGTTTTTT	CASQNGKNEKLFF
TRBV19	TRBJ2-7	TRBD1	13	.	TGTGCCAGTGAGGGGGCCTCCTCCTACGAGCAGTACTTC	CASEGASSYEQYF
TRBV5-1	TRBJ1-5	TRBD1	16	few	TGCGCCAGCAGCTTGGTAGGGGGCGGCGAGAGTCAGCCCCAGCATTTT	CASSLVGGGESQPQHF
TRBV30	TRBJ1-2	.	14	few	TGTGCCTGGAGACATGACAGGCTGGGCTATGGCTACACCTTC	CAWRHDRLGYGYTF
TRBV6-4	TRBJ1-2	TRBD1	13	few	TGTGCCAGCAGTGCACAGGGGGCGATTGGCTACACCTTC	CASSAQGAIGYTF
TRBV7-9	TRBJ2-7	.	14	.	TGTGCCAGCAGCTTAACAGGGAGTTCGGGCGAGCAGTACTTC	CASSLTGSSGEQYF
TRBV29-1	TRBJ1-4	.	12	few	TGCAGCGTTTGGGGGCTTAATGAAAAACTGTTTTTT	CSVWGLNEKLFF
TRBV6-5	TRBJ2-7	.	14	few	TGTGCCAGCAGGACAGTAGCGGCCTCCTACGAGCAGTACTTC	CASRTVAASYEQYF
TRBV29-1	TRBJ2-3	TRBD2	16	few	TGCAGCGTTGGGTTGCTAGCGGGGAGAAGCACAGATACGCAGTATTTT	CSVGLLAGRSTDTQYF
TRBV29-1	TRBJ2-4	TRBD1	11	few	TGCAGCTCCAGGACAGGGGGCATTCAGTACTTC	CSSRTGGIQYF
TRBV11-2	TRBJ2-1	TRBD2	15	.	TGTGCCAGCAGCCGTACTAGCGGGGCTCACAATGAGCAGTTCTTC	CASSRTSGAHNEQFF
TRBV29-1	TRBJ1-3	.	13	few	TGCAGCGTGGAAACAGGGTCAGGAAACACCATATATTTT	CSVETGSGNTIYF
TRBV5-1	TRBJ2-3	TRBD1	17	.	TGCGCCAGCAGCCCAGGAGACGTGGGGACAGGGCGATCGAGGAAGTATTTT	CASSPGDVGTGRSRKYF
TRBV5-1	TRBJ2-2	TRBD2	16	.	TGCGCCAGCAGCTGGGGGGGGACGACGAACACCGGGGAGCTGTTTTTT	CASSWGGTTNTGELFF
TRBV18	TRBJ2-7	.	14	.	TGTGCCAGCTCACCCCGAGGTTTAGGCTACGAGCAGTACTTC	CASSPRGLGYEQYF
TRBV28	TRBJ1-2	.	13	.	TGTGCCAGCAGTTTCCCAGGGAACTATGGCTACACCTTC	CASSFPGNYGYTF
TRBV18	TRBJ2-7	.	14	few	TGTGCCAGCTCAACCACGAAGAGCTCCTACGAGCAGTACTTC	CASSTTKSSYEQYF
TRBV5-4	TRBJ2-1	TRBD2	16	.	TGTGCCAGCAGCTTGGGACCTAGCGGGAGTTACAATGAGCAGTTCTTC	CASSLGPSGSYNEQFF
TRBV15	TRBJ2-3	.	16	.	TGTGCCACCAGCAGAGATAGCCCGGGAGCGATAGATACGCAGTATTTT	CATSRDSPGAIDTQYF
TRBV18	TRBJ2-7	.	12	.	TGTGCCAGCTCACCCCCAGGGGCCGAGCAGTACTTC	CASSPPGAEQYF
TRBV28	TRBJ2-7	.	14	.	TGTGCCAGCAGTTTAAGACAGACAGTCTACGAGCAGTACTTC	CASSLRQTVYEQYF
TRBV6-5	TRBJ2-1	TRBD2	15	.	TGTGCCAGCAGTCCGGGACTAGCGGAGGTCAATGAGCAGTTCTTC	CASSPGLAEVNEQFF
TRBV6-4	TRBJ2-6	.	16	few	TGTGCCAGCAGTTTAGAGGGAATACCTGGGGCCAACGTCCTGACTTTC	CASSLEGIPGANVLTF
TRBV27	TRBJ1-4	.	13	.	TGTGCCAGCAGTCCCCGGGAGGGGGAAAAACTGTTTTTT	CASSPREGEKLFF
TRBV29-1	TRBJ2-1	TRBD2	13	.	TGCAGCGTTGTGGCGGGAGTACCCAATGAGCAGTTCTTC	CSVVAGVPNEQFF